The 27 T cell receptor beta chains given below trace back to one sample, sequenced in a study of T cell responses to AZD1222 COVID-19 vaccine (dated by TCRdb to about 2021). This specimen's time point label, interpreted: about 28 days (+/-7) after the second vaccine dose. Libraries were constructed by the immunoSEQ multiplex PCR assay. TCRdb took this table from immuneACCESS and kept in-frame rearrangements with V and J called. Such tables lack part of the clones; where checked against another copy, unresolved V genes explain under half of the gap, and the rest is unexplained. The sample table lists 250,000 to 300,000 clones, about 94% of them with a count of one. Less than 0.6% of the sample goes to the ten largest clones. The sample in question was peripheral blood, obtained 28 days after the second AZD1222 dose. These receptor sequences come from an adult who received the AZD1222 COVID-19 vaccine.

The CDR3 is CASSRQGLGQPQHF. CDR3 bases: TGTGCCAGCAGTAGACAGGGGTTAGGCCAGCCCCAGCATTTT. The chain carries TRBV2 and TRBJ1-5, with 8 bases lining up with TRBD1. This CDR3 is built from 14 residues. Losses at the gene ends were 5 bases for V and 7 bases for J; bases not matched to a gene: 7. From germline, CDR1 is SNHLY and CDR2 FYNNEI.

V and J are TRBV7-2 and TRBJ2-2; D may match TRBD1 or TRBD2 (6 bases each). Trimming removed 5 bases at V and 5 bases at J, with 12 bases between. This CDR3 is built from 14 residues. Germline values: CDR1 SGHTA, CDR2 FQGNSA. CDR3 amino acids: CASSPKGGTGELFF. The CDR3 region has the DNA TGTGCCAGCAGCCCCAAGGGGGGTACCGGGGAGCTGTTTTTT.

The chain carries TRBV7-9 and TRBJ2-1; D is uncertain. Germline lookup yields CDR1 SEHNR and CDR2 FQNEAQ (reference sequence). This CDR3 region has 17 residues. Trimming took off 3 bases at V and 2 bases at J, with 17 bases between the two ends. CDR3 loop: CASSLTEPGVPYNEQFF. CDR3 in DNA: TGTGCCAGCAGCTTGACGGAACCCGGTGTACCCTACAATGAGCAGTTCTTC. The whole variable domain, filled in from reference TRBV7-9 and TRBJ2-1, reads DTGVSQNPRHKITKRGQNVTFRCDPISEHNRLYWYRQTLGQGPEFLTYFQNEAQLEKSRLLSDRFSAERPKGSFSTLEIQRTEQGDSAMYLCASSLTEPGVPYNEQFFGPGTRLTVL.

The chain combines TRBV6-5 with TRBJ2-5, with D perhaps TRBD1 (7 bases). Germline CDR1 is MNHEY and CDR2 is SVGAGI. The CDR3 contains 15 residues. V was trimmed by 0 bases and J by 4 bases, leaving 12 bases between them. CDR3 sequence: CASSYSAGGLETQYF. CDR3 sequence (DNA): TGTGCCAGCAGTTACTCGGCAGGGGGGTTAGAGACCCAGTACTTC.

The V gene is TRBV6-5, the J gene TRBJ2-3, with a possible D match to TRBD2 (6 bases). V was pared by 6 bases and J by 0 bases, with 13 bases between. The CDR3 sequence is 15 residues long. Germline V lookup: CDR1 MNHEY, CDR2 SVGAGI. This CDR3 is CASSLSGSSTDTQYF. In nucleotides, the CDR3 is TGTGCCAGCAGCCTTAGCGGTTCTAGCACAGATACGCAGTATTTT.

This rearrangement joins TRBV11-2 to TRBJ2-7; D is unresolved. The germline V gene encodes CDR1 SGHAT and CDR2 FQNNGV. The CDR3 spans 11 residues. V gave up 3 bases and J gave up 3 bases, with 3 bases separating them. The CDR3 DNA reads TGTGCCAGCAGCTTCTACTACGAGCAGTACTTC. It translates to CASSFYYEQYF.

The CDR3 nucleotides are TGTGCCAGCAGTCGAAGGAGGGCGGGAGGGCAGTATTTT. Protein: CASSRRRAGGQYF. The rearrangement uses TRBV6-5 and TRBJ2-3; TRBD2 matches 8 bases. Looked up from germline, CDR1 is MNHEY and CDR2 is SVGAGI. J gave up 11 bases and V 5 bases, and 9 bases lay outside the gene matches. CDR3 size: 13 residues.

The chain is built from TRBV7-8 and TRBJ2-5; D is uncertain. Trimming took 5 bases from V and 3 from J, leaving 7 bases between them. The CDR3 spans 12 residues. CDR1 is SGHVS, CDR2 FQNEAQ, per germline. The CDR3 reads CASSRYKETQYF. Written as DNA, the CDR3 is TGTGCCAGCAGCCGCTACAAAGAGACCCAGTACTTC. Full variable domain (missing parts from reference TRBV7-8 and TRBJ2-5): GAGVSQSPRYKVAKRGQDVALRCDPISGHVSLFWYQQALGQGPEFLTYFQNEAQLDKSGLPSDRFFAERPEGSVSTLKIQRTQQEDSAVYLCASSRYKETQYFGPGTRLLVL.

The CDR3 nucleotides read TGCAGTGCTAGTGGAGGGGCCTTGAACACTGAAGCTTTCTTT. Translation: CSASGGALNTEAFF. The chain recombines TRBV20-1 with TRBJ1-1; maybe TRBD1 (5 bases). V was pared by 3 bases and J by 0 bases, with 11 bases between. The length of the CDR3 is 14 residues. CDR1 DFQATT and CDR2 SNEGSKA come from the germline V gene (reference sequence).

The V and J genes are TRBV5-6 and TRBJ2-1, with 9 bases lining up with TRBD1. The CDR3 contains 14 residues. CDR1 and CDR2 from the germline V gene are SGHDT and YYEEEE. Trimming at V came to 5 bases and at J to 8 bases, leaving 8 bases not matched to a gene. CDR3 nucleotides: TGTGCCAGCAGACCGACCGGGACAGGGCATGAGCAGTTCTTC. Translation: CASRPTGTGHEQFF.

This chain links TRBV18 with TRBJ1-2; no reliable D call. The V end lost 1 base, the J end lost 8 bases, and 5 bases lay between the germline ends. Per germline, CDR1 KGHSH and CDR2 LQKENI. CDR3 length equals 11 residues. The CDR3 bases are TGTGCCAGCTCACCACAGACGGGCTACACCTTC. Translation: CASSPQTGYTF.

The chain joins TRBV11-2 to TRBJ1-3; D not resolved. Trimming cost V 5 bases and J 3 bases, with 14 bases left between them. This CDR3 region has 15 residues. In germline, CDR1 is SGHAT, CDR2 FQNNGV. CDR3 DNA sequence: TGTGCCAGCAGCACGTTACCCAGAGTTGGAAACACCATATATTTT. Its protein is CASSTLPRVGNTIYF.

The V call is TRBV9, the J call TRBJ1-2; TRBD1 might be the D (5 bases). The CDR3 spans 16 residues. Deletions cut 4 bases from V and 4 bases from J, with 20 bases between. Germline V gene sequence: CDR1 SGDLS, CDR2 YYNGEE. CDR3 DNA sequence: TGTGCCAGCAGCCTAGAGGGTGGGGACGGACCCTATGGCTACACCTTC. Residues: CASSLEGGDGPYGYTF. Supplemented by reference TRBV9 and TRBJ1-2, the full variable domain reads DSGVTQTPKHLITATGQRVTLRCSPRSGDLSVYWYQQSLDQGLQFLIQYYNGEERAKGNILERFSAQQFPDLHSELNLSSLELGDSALYFCASSLEGGDGPYGYTFGSGTRLTVV.

J is TRBJ2-7 and V is TRBV11-1; D is possibly TRBD1 (5 bases). CDR1 SGHAT and CDR2 FQDESV come from the germline V gene (reference sequence). Between the trimmed V and J ends, which lost 5 bases and 1 base, there was a span of 18 bases. The CDR3 loop spans 16 amino acids. CDR3 DNA sequence: TGTGCCAGCAGCCCCCTCCCAAGGGGTTCGTCCTACGAGCAGTACTTC. Translated, it gives CASSPLPRGSSYEQYF. Full variable domain (remainder filled in from reference TRBV11-1 and TRBJ2-7): EAEVAQSPRYKITEKSQAVAFWCDPISGHATLYWYRQILGQGPELLVQFQDESVVDDSQLPKDRFSAERLKGVDSTLKIQPAELGDSAMYLCASSPLPRGSSYEQYFGPGTRLTVT.

The rearrangement links TRBV6-2 or TRBV6-3 to TRBJ1-1; D remains unclear. Trimming left V 6 bases short and J 3 bases short, with 11 bases between. The CDR3 is 13 amino acids. Germline V gene data show CDR1 as MNHEY and CDR2 as SVGEGT. In DNA, the CDR3 is TGTGCCAGCAGCAATTCCGGGGACACTGAAGCTTTCTTT. Amino acid sequence: CASSNSGDTEAFF.

The chain employs TRBV19 and TRBJ1-1; D may be TRBD1 (6 bases). The germline V gene encodes CDR1 LNHDA and CDR2 SQIVND (reference sequence). The length of the CDR3 is 12 residues. Trimming cost V 5 bases and J 4 bases, with 8 bases left between them. The CDR3 DNA reads as TGTGCCAGTAGTCCACAGGGCACTGAAGCTTTCTTT. Translating it yields CASSPQGTEAFF. The full variable domain, rest sourced from reference TRBV19 and TRBJ1-1, is DGGITQSPKYLFRKEGQNVTLSCEQNLNHDAMYWYRQDPGQGLRLIYYSQIVNDFQKGDIAEGYSVSREKKESFPLTVTSAQKNPTAFYLCASSPQGTEAFFGQGTRLTVV.

This chain joins TRBV5-4 and TRBJ1-3, with a tentative D call TRBD1 (6 bases). The CDR3 is 15 amino acids. Trimming took off 4 bases at V and 0 bases at J, with 11 bases between the two ends. Per the germline V gene, CDR1 is SGHNT and CDR2 is YYREEE (reference sequence). This CDR3 is CASSIQGSSGNTIYF. The CDR3 bases are TGTGCCAGCAGCATACAGGGTAGCTCTGGAAACACCATATATTTT.

The chain is built from TRBV4-3 and TRBJ2-1, with D unresolved. Germline values: CDR1 LGHNA, CDR2 YSLEER. V gave up 6 bases and J gave up 0 bases, with 12 bases separating them. The CDR3 is made up of 15 amino acids. CDR3 sequence reads: CASRDGSSSYNEQFF. Here the CDR3 DNA reads TGCGCCAGCAGGGACGGAAGTAGCTCCTACAATGAGCAGTTCTTC.

The V and J genes are TRBV3-1 (or the pseudogene TRBV3-2) and TRBJ2-1; TRBD2 agrees at 12 bases. The ends lost 6 bases at V and 10 bases at J; junction bases unmatched: 7. The CDR3 spans 14 residues. The germline gives CDR1 LGHDT, CDR2 YNNKEL (reference sequence). The CDR3, as DNA: TGTGCCAGCAGTCGGACTAGCGGGGCCGGGGAGCAGTTCTTC. This sequence encodes CASSRTSGAGEQFF.

The chain carries TRBV5-1 and TRBJ1-1; 10 nucleotides agree with TRBD1. CDR1 SGHRS and CDR2 YFSETQ come from the germline V gene. The CDR3 is 13 residues long. The V and J ends lost 7 bases and 5 bases, in that order; junction bases with no gene match: 5. The CDR3: CASGSGQGTEAFF. The CDR3 nucleotides are TGCGCCAGCGGCTCGGGACAGGGGACTGAAGCTTTCTTT.

V is TRBV3-1 (or the pseudogene TRBV3-2) and J is TRBJ2-3; a weak D match, TRBD2 (5 bases). CDR1 LGHDT and CDR2 YNNKEL come from the germline V gene (reference sequence). The length of the CDR3 is 9 residues. The ends were cut back, 11 bases at V and 11 bases at J, with 11 bases in the middle. For the CDR3, the DNA is TGTGCCTCCCCCGGAGGGCAGTATTTT. It translates to CASPGGQYF.

V and J are TRBV21-1 and TRBJ1-6; TRBD1 was called by the table and not checked on the DNA. TRBV21-1 counts as a pseudogene. The CDR3 has 18 residues. DNA of the CDR3: TGTGCCAGCAGCCTCGACAGGGGCTTCGAATCCTATAATTCACCCCTCCACTTT. Its protein product is CASSLDRGFESYNSPLHF.

CDR3 region: CASSLDRLAGKNREQYF. For the CDR3, the DNA is TGTGCCAGCAGCTTAGACAGACTAGCGGGAAAGAATCGTGAGCAGTACTTC. This sequence joins TRBV7-9 and TRBJ2-7; 11 bases match TRBD2. Germline V lookup: CDR1 SEHNR, CDR2 FQNEAQ (reference sequence). Trimming removed 1 base from V and 7 bases from J; junction bases left unmatched: 12. This CDR3 is built from 17 residues.

V gene TRBV2 combines with J gene TRBJ1-2; no clear D. Germline-derived CDR1 and CDR2 are SNHLY and FYNNEI. There are 14 residues in the CDR3. The germline V and J ends were trimmed by 3 bases and 8 bases, with 16 bases remaining between them. The CDR3 DNA is TGTGCCAGCAGTGATGTTTTGGGGATCAAAGGCTACACCTTC. Encoded protein: CASSDVLGIKGYTF.

This chain joins TRBV12-3 or TRBV12-4 and TRBJ2-7; D is uncertain. Trimming left V 11 bases short and J 2 bases short, with 13 bases between. The CDR3 extends over 12 amino acids. For the CDR3, the DNA is TGTGCCGGCTTGTGGAGAACCTACGAGCAGTACTTC. It yields the protein CAGLWRTYEQYF.

The chain recombines TRBV7-9 with TRBJ2-7; 7 bases are a match to TRBD2. With V trimmed by 3 bases and J by 4 bases, 6 bases remained unmatched. This CDR3 is built from 14 residues. Germline V gene sequence: CDR1 SEHNR, CDR2 FQNEAQ (reference sequence). The CDR3 region is CASSFGLADYEQYF. CDR3 sequence (DNA): TGTGCCAGCAGCTTTGGTCTAGCGGATTACGAGCAGTACTTC.

The chain links TRBV7-3 to TRBJ2-3, with D maybe TRBD2 (5 bases). The CDR3 loop spans 15 amino acids. Trimming stripped 4 bases from V and 3 bases from J, with 14 bases between. The germline V gene has CDR1 SGHTA and CDR2 FQGTGA. This CDR3 is CASSYGLGGTDTQYF. The CDR3, as DNA: TGTGCCAGCAGCTATGGGCTAGGCGGGACAGATACGCAGTATTTT.